Listed here is a single T cell receptor (beta chain). The germline V gene has CDR1 MNHEY and CDR2 SVGAGI. V shed 2 bases and J shed 5 bases, with 12 bases lying between them. The CDR3 loop spans 14 amino acids. Unique molecular identifiers were incorporated during preparation of the TCRbeta library. TCRdb used MiXCR to reprocess the PCR reads, holding one entry per CDR3 protein. This sample has about 370,000 distinct CDR3 sequences, with about 20% found just once. The data are from a study of T-cell reconstitution after alpha-beta-depleted transplantation in children. The sequence was obtained from a human donor who donated a stem cell graft to a child with acute myeloid leukemia. Specimen: PBMCs from the stem cell graft donor, collected from the stem cell graft. The chain carries TRBV6-5 and TRBJ2-5, with D uncertain. The CDR3 bases are TGTGCCAGCAGTTACGGGGAAGTACGGGAGACCCAGTACTTC. This encodes CASSYGEVRETQYF.